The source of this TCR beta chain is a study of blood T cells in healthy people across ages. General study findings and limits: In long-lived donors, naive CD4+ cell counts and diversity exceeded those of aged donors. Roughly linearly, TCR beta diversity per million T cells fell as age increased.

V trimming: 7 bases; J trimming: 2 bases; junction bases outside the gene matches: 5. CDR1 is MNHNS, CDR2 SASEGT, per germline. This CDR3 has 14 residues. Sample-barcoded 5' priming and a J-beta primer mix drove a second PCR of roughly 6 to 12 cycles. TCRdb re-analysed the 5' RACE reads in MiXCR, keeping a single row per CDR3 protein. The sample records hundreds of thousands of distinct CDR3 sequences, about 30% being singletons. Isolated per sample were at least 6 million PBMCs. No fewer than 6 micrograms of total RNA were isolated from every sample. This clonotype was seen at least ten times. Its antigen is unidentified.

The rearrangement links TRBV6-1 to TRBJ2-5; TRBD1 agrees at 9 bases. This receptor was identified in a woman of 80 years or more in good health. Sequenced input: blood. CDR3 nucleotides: TGTGCCAGCAAGGACAGGGGAAGGCAAGAGACCCAGTACTTC. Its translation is CASKDRGRQETQYF.